What follows are 15 T cell receptor beta chains derived from one specimen sequenced in a study of spatial heterogeneity in lung cancer. Study findings and constraints: It was found that expanded intratumoral alpha and beta TCR counts tracked tumor mutation counts.

Their antigens remain unidentified. TCRdb fed the 5' RACE reads into MiXCR, producing one record per CDR3 protein. The profile shows several thousand distinct CDR3 sequences, around 8% of them singletons. The time point denotes: sample taken at primary tumor resection. Sequencing used lung tumor tissue, obtained at surgery. These receptors originate from a female donor with early-stage non-small cell lung cancer.

This clonotype appeared many times. Because this beta chain is a stray read in a library intended to capture alpha chains, its abundance should not be given much weight. This rearrangement joins TRBV20-1 to TRBJ1-6, with 9 bases lining up with TRBD1. The CDR3 spans 14 residues. Germline V gene data show CDR1 as DFQATT and CDR2 as SNEGSKA (reference sequence). With 6 bases clipped from V and 4 bases from J, the junction kept 4 bases outside the gene matches. CDR3 loop: CSARQGGYNSPLHF. The CDR3 DNA sequence: TGCAGTGCGAGACAGGGGGGGTATAATTCACCCCTCCACTTT.

This clonotype was observed at least ten times. Since it is a stray read in a library aimed at alpha chains, this beta chain has a size that is not meaningful. V usage is TRBV12-3 or TRBV12-4 and J usage is TRBJ2-3; 8 bases line up with TRBD2. This CDR3 contains 14 residues. The junction had 3 bases not matched to a gene; V was cut back by 7 bases and J by 0 bases. The CDR3 loop is CASTRTSSTDTQYF. The CDR3 DNA reads as TGTGCCAGCACGCGGACTAGCAGCACAGATACGCAGTATTTT.

This clonotype is termed medium-sized (0.01 to 0.1%). This beta chain lies outside the target of a library built for alpha chains; its clone size means little. V and J are TRBV9 and TRBJ2-7, with D possibly TRBD2 on 5 matching bases. V lost 0 bases, J lost 1 base, and 11 bases lay in between. The CDR3 runs to 15 residues. Germline CDR1 is SGDLS and CDR2 is YYNGEE. CDR3 loop: CASSVAPSWSYEQYF. CDR3 DNA: TGTGCCAGCAGCGTAGCCCCTAGCTGGTCCTACGAGCAGTACTTC.

This clonotype was recorded many times. The library was designed around alpha chains, so this beta chain is a stray read whose abundance carries little weight. This chain joins TRBV5-4 and TRBJ1-1; unclear D gene. Germline assignment: CDR1 SGHNT and CDR2 YYREEE (reference sequence). The CDR3 is 14 amino acids. V was shortened by 0 bases and J by 1 base, with 7 bases between the two germline ends. The DNA of the CDR3 is TGTGCCAGCAGCTTGGCTGGGAAGAACACTGAAGCTTTCTTT. This codes for CASSLAGKNTEAFF.

This clonotype was found many times. This beta chain turned up in a library designed for alpha chains; as an off-target read, its abundance says little. The chain has TRBV7-9 and TRBJ1-5; no reliable D call. This CDR3 comprises 13 residues. Germline V lookup: CDR1 SEHNR, CDR2 FQNEAQ (reference sequence). V was shortened by 1 base and J by 6 bases, with 7 bases between the two germline ends. The CDR3 DNA reads as TGTGCCAGCAGCTTAGGGTCCAGTCAGCCCCAGCATTTT. The encoded protein is CASSLGSSQPQHF.

This clonotype was recorded at least ten times. Within a library made for alpha chains, this beta chain is off target, and its count is uninformative. The J gene is TRBJ2-3, the V gene TRBV5-4; a weak D match, TRBD1 (5 bases). The ends were cut back, 4 bases at V and 6 bases at J, with 12 bases in the middle. Per the germline V gene, CDR1 is SGHNT and CDR2 is YYREEE (reference sequence). The CDR3 is 13 amino acids. CDR3 coding DNA: TGTGCCAGCAGCCAGGGTGGGTCCGATACGCAGTATTTT. It translates to CASSQGGSDTQYF.

This clonotype was found many times. Found in a library prepared for alpha chains, this beta chain is an off-target read, and its abundance has little meaning. The rearrangement joins TRBV7-9 to TRBJ2-1, with 9 bases lining up with TRBD1. The CDR3 is 16 residues long. CDR1 SEHNR and CDR2 FQNEAQ come from the germline V gene (reference sequence). V was pared by 5 bases and J by 5 bases, with 10 bases of the junction left unmatched. In DNA form, the CDR3 reads TGTGCCAGCAGCGCGGGACAGGGTTTGTCCGACAATGAGCAGTTCTTC. This translates into CASSAGQGLSDNEQFF.

This clonotype was seen repeatedly, ten times or more. A library made for alpha chains picked up this beta chain off target, so its size means little. The V gene is TRBV7-2, the J gene TRBJ2-7; 8 bases match TRBD1. Germline V gene sequence: CDR1 SGHTA, CDR2 FQGNSA. Unmatched junction bases numbered 6, after V lost 2 bases and J lost 3 bases. The CDR3 is 15 residues long. In nucleotides, the CDR3 is TGTGCCAGCAGCTTAATGGGACAGGCAATCTACGAGCAGTACTTC. This sequence encodes CASSLMGQAIYEQYF.

This clonotype is labeled as medium-sized. This beta chain is a stray read from a library made for alpha chains; its abundance is not meaningful. The chain links TRBV6-5 to TRBJ1-2; D not certain. The CDR3 runs to 15 residues. In germline, CDR1 is MNHEY, CDR2 SVGAGI. V was trimmed by 7 bases and J by 4 bases, leaving 19 bases between them. CDR3 sequence: CASKIGISGFYGYTF. CDR3 bases: TGTGCCAGCAAAATCGGCATTTCGGGATTCTATGGCTACACCTTC.

This clonotype was found many times. The library was built for alpha chains, so this beta chain is an off-target read and its size means little. The J gene is TRBJ2-3, the V gene TRBV7-2, with a possible D match to TRBD2 (7 bases). V lost 1 base to trimming and J lost 4 bases, with 15 bases between them. Germline values: CDR1 SGHTA, CDR2 FQGNSA. The CDR3 totals 16 residues. The CDR3 sequence is CASSLEGGRISDTQYF. The DNA of the CDR3 is TGTGCCAGCAGCTTAGAGGGGGGGCGTATATCAGATACGCAGTATTTT.

This clonotype was counted many times. The size of this beta chain means little, since it is a stray read in a library made for alpha chains. The rearrangement uses TRBV6-5 and TRBJ2-7, with D tentatively TRBD1 (5 bases). Germline lookup yields CDR1 MNHEY and CDR2 SVGAGI. This CDR3 is 14 amino acids long. The V end was cut by 0 bases, the J end by 6 bases, with 12 bases between. CDR3 region: CASSYSSQGIEQYF. The CDR3 DNA sequence: TGTGCCAGCAGTTACTCAAGTCAGGGAATCGAGCAGTACTTC.

This clonotype is deemed medium-sized. Little can be read into the size of this beta chain, an off-target read in a library designed for alpha chains. The genes are TRBV19 and TRBJ2-7; D may be TRBD1 (7 bases). Trimming took off 5 bases at V and 3 bases at J, with 14 bases between the two ends. The CDR3 covers 14 residues. Germline V gene sequence: CDR1 LNHDA, CDR2 SQIVND (reference sequence). For the CDR3, the DNA is TGTGCCAGTAGTGTGAGACAGGGAGGCTACGAGCAGTACTTC. This encodes CASSVRQGGYEQYF.

This clonotype was recorded many times. This beta chain is an unintended read in a library built for alpha chains; its size means little. Here the CDR3 reads CASSQAGELFF. In DNA, the CDR3 is TGTGCCAGCAGCCAAGCCGGGGAGCTGTTTTTT. V and J are TRBV3-1 and TRBJ2-2; D uncertain. Trimming removed 1 base from V and 6 bases from J, with 0 bases in between. CDR1 is LGHDT, CDR2 YNNKEL, per germline (reference sequence). The CDR3 runs 11 residues.

Comment on this clonotype: This may arise from a read error, as a much more abundant clone is one base away. Being off target in a library aimed at alpha chains, this beta chain has a size of little meaning. V gene TRBV11-2 combines with J gene TRBJ2-7; 10 bases match TRBD2. This CDR3 spans 15 amino acids. Germline values: CDR1 SGHAT, CDR2 FQNNGV. The DNA of the CDR3 is TGTGCCAGCAGCTTAGGCCTAGCGGGAGTTAGCGAGCAGTGCTTC. It translates to CASSLGLAGVSEQCF.

This clonotype was counted ten times or more. Since it is a stray read in a library aimed at alpha chains, this beta chain has a size that is not meaningful. This chain connects TRBV27 to TRBJ1-2, with D maybe TRBD1 (6 bases). V shed 7 bases and J shed 3 bases, with 15 bases lying between them. This CDR3 has 14 residues. From germline, CDR1 is MNHEY and CDR2 SMNVEV (reference sequence). CDR3 sequence: CASKGGGRDYGYTF. DNA of the CDR3: TGTGCCAGCAAAGGCGGGGGGCGCGACTATGGCTACACCTTC.